The clone carrying this T cell receptor (beta chain) was seen more than once but under ten times. The target antigen is unknown. The data belong to a study of T cell repertoires in cytomegalovirus infection. Study in general: HLA-C-restricted CMV epitopes, recently identified, and well-studied HLA-B-restricted ones were used by the study. Matching HLA type, along with CMV infection, was indicated by public TCR beta signatures.

TCRdb processed the reads anew with MiXCR; each CDR3 protein has one entry. The data contain under 350,000 distinct CDR3 sequences, roughly 21% of them singletons. This CDR3 has 14 residues. J gave up 1 base and V 8 bases, and 7 bases lay outside the gene matches. Germline V gives CDR1 MNHEY, CDR2 SVGEGT. Study-level points and caveats: The study found HLA-C-restricted CMV-specific TCR beta clonotypes dominating the ex vivo response. Accumulated public TCR beta family frequency recognized individuals carrying CMV together with the relevant HLA.

The source of this sequence is a human donor in good health (CMV status not recorded). Some clones in this sample may be carry-over from other donors' samples. V is TRBV6-2 or TRBV6-3 and J is TRBJ2-5; 7 bases are shared with TRBD1. The source was cultured PBMCs, collected from culture after CMV antigen stimulation. The CDR3 coding sequence is TGTGCCAGCCCTTCTCGGGACAGCCAAGAGACCCAGTACTTC. Encoded protein: CASPSRDSQETQYF.